Included here is one TCR beta chain sequence, with context. This specimen includes other DNA sequences encoding the same CDR3. The germline V gene has CDR1 GTSNPN and CDR2 SVGIG (reference sequence). V lost 2 bases, J lost 5 bases, and 9 bases lay in between. The CDR3 loop spans 12 amino acids. The sample originates from a study of blood T cell repertoires in COVID-19. Whole-study context: From T cells, B-cell-depleted T cells, or PBMCs came the material, which was cDNA or gDNA.

In the study's own analysis: Amplification from reference gene primers served as the basis for estimated nucleated cell counts. The data were produced by immunoSEQ multiplex PCR, yet TCRdb's version contains in-frame clones alone and is incomplete. V and J calls plus clone size are reproduced from that table; the DNA served to infer D and trimming. The sample holds under 250,000 clones, around 84% seen once. The rearrangement uses TRBV30 and TRBJ1-1; D not certain. Sequencing was done on a sample of peripheral blood. This TCR was sampled from a woman aged 18-29 years with acute or convalescent COVID-19. CDR3 in DNA: TGTGCCTGGAGTCGAGGGAGGACTGAAGCTTTCTTT. The encoded protein is CAWSRGRTEAFF.